Listed here are 30 T cell receptor beta chains from one sample, sequenced in a study of blood T cell repertoires in COVID-19. Here immunoSEQ multiplex PCR was the method, and the copy in TCRdb shows in-frame clones only, minus some. Of 100,000 to 130,000 clones listed, more than 70% are singletons. Source material: peripheral blood. These receptor sequences come from a man in his forties or fifties with active or convalescent COVID-19.

This clone was found once. The V and J genes are TRBV9 and TRBJ2-3; a weak D match, TRBD2 (6 bases). Looked up from germline, CDR1 is SGDLS and CDR2 is YYNGEE. CDR3 length: 15 residues. Trimming left V 1 base short and J 6 bases short, with 15 bases between. CDR3 sequence (DNA): TGTGCCAGCAGCGTACTAGCGCCCCTCGGGGATACGCAGTATTTT. Its protein is CASSVLAPLGDTQYF.

This chain links TRBV5-1 with TRBJ2-1; D is undetermined. The germline V gene has CDR1 SGHRS and CDR2 YFSETQ. The V end was cut by 0 bases, the J end by 6 bases, with 10 bases between. The CDR3 sequence is 14 residues long. The CDR3 nucleotides are TGCGCCAGCAGCTTGGGAGGCACTGGCAATGAGCAGTTCTTC. Translated, it gives CASSLGGTGNEQFF. Drawing the rest from reference TRBV5-1 and TRBJ2-1, the complete variable domain is KAGVTQTPRYLIKTRGQQVTLSCSPISGHRSVSWYQQTPGQGLQFLFEYFSETQRNKGNFPGRFSGRQFSNSRSEMNVSTLELGDSALYLCASSLGGTGNEQFFGPGTRLTVL.

V and J are TRBV14 and TRBJ2-7; 7 bases are shared with TRBD1. Trimming at V came to 4 bases and at J to 4 bases, leaving 4 bases not matched to a gene. The germline V gene has CDR1 SGHDN and CDR2 FVKESK. The CDR3 loop spans 13 amino acids. CDR3 sequence: CASSRQGPYEQYF. The CDR3 DNA reads as TGTGCCAGCAGCCGACAGGGACCTTACGAGCAGTACTTC.

Only a few counts were recorded for this clone. The chain combines TRBV7-8 with TRBJ1-2; 7 bases are a match to TRBD1. The CDR3 length is 13 residues. The germline CDR1 and CDR2 sequences are SGHVS and FQNEAQ. Losses at the gene ends were 4 bases for V and 4 bases for J; bases not matched to a gene: 3. This CDR3 reads CASSSGTAYGYTF. The CDR3 DNA reads TGTGCCAGCAGCTCCGGGACAGCCTATGGCTACACCTTC.

The V call is TRBV6-6, the J call TRBJ2-2, with TRBD2 matching 7 bases. Germline assignment: CDR1 MNHNY and CDR2 SVGAGI (reference sequence). Trimming cost V 3 bases and J 6 bases; bases outside gene matches: 7. This CDR3 is built from 15 residues. CDR3 residues: CASSYAAGVAGELFF. DNA for the CDR3: TGTGCCAGCAGTTATGCGGCGGGAGTGGCCGGGGAGCTGTTTTTT.

The V gene is TRBV7-7, the J gene TRBJ2-1; TRBD2 matches at 10 bases. The V and J ends lost 5 bases and 4 bases, in that order; junction bases with no gene match: 2. The CDR3 covers 14 residues. CDR1 and CDR2 (germline): SSHAT, FNYEAQ (reference sequence). CDR3 protein: CASSAGLAYNEQFF. The CDR3 DNA reads TGTGCCAGCAGCGCGGGACTAGCGTACAATGAGCAGTTCTTC.

The chain uses TRBV9 and TRBJ2-7; 8 bases agree with TRBD1. Germline V gives CDR1 SGDLS, CDR2 YYNGEE. This CDR3 spans 15 amino acids. With V trimmed by 4 bases and J by 5 bases, 11 bases remained unmatched. The CDR3 here is CASSSNHRGTDEQYF. The CDR3 coding sequence is TGTGCCAGCAGCTCCAACCACAGGGGGACGGACGAGCAGTACTTC.

This sequence joins TRBV5-4 and TRBJ2-7, with 8 bases lining up with TRBD2. V was pared by 7 bases and J by 0 bases, with 6 bases of the junction left unmatched. Germline CDR1 is SGHNT and CDR2 is YYREEE (reference sequence). The CDR3 is 14 residues long. CDR3 sequence: CASARGGSSYEQYF. The CDR3 DNA reads TGTGCCAGCGCCCGGGGGGGGAGCTCCTACGAGCAGTACTTC.

This chain joins TRBV6-5 and TRBJ2-3, with D possibly TRBD1 on 6 matching bases. This CDR3 region has 15 residues. V shed 2 bases and J shed 0 bases, with 9 bases lying between them. In germline, CDR1 is MNHEY, CDR2 SVGAGI. The CDR3 loop reads CASSYGGYSTDTQYF. Here the CDR3 DNA reads TGTGCCAGCAGTTACGGGGGCTACAGCACAGATACGCAGTATTTT.

J is TRBJ1-3 and V is TRBV9; TRBD1 might be the D (5 bases). The V gene's germline CDR1 is SGDLS and CDR2 YYNGEE. V shed 0 bases and J shed 4 bases, with 23 bases lying between them. The CDR3 spans 19 residues. The CDR3 sequence: CASSVAGGSGPGSGNTIYF. The CDR3 nucleotides are TGTGCCAGCAGCGTAGCGGGCGGCTCAGGGCCCGGGTCGGGAAACACCATATATTTT.

This clone was seen a single time. V gene TRBV28 combines with J gene TRBJ2-7; 10 nucleotides match TRBD2. This CDR3 is 15 amino acids long. V lost 6 bases and J lost 2; bases outside the gene matches: 7. CDR1 and CDR2 from the germline V gene are MDHEN and SYDVKM. The CDR3 spells CASSPRTSGTYEQYF. CDR3 bases: TGTGCCAGCAGCCCGAGGACTAGCGGAACCTACGAGCAGTACTTC.

The chain combines TRBV24-1 with TRBJ1-5, with a possible D match to TRBD1 (6 bases). CDR3 length equals 14 residues. V lost 4 bases and J 5 bases, leaving 11 bases between the germline ends. CDR1 and CDR2 from the germline V gene are KGHDR and SFDVKD. CDR3 sequence (DNA): TGTGCCACCAGTGACAGACAGGAGTATCAGCCCCAGCATTTT. Encoded protein: CATSDRQEYQPQHF.

J is TRBJ1-1 and V is TRBV27; 9 bases line up with TRBD1. The junction had 13 bases not matched to a gene; V was cut back by 5 bases and J by 3 bases. The CDR3 sequence is 17 residues long. Looked up from germline, CDR1 is MNHEY and CDR2 is SMNVEV (reference sequence). CDR3: CASSPLPGQGLDTEAFF. Here the CDR3 DNA reads TGTGCCAGCAGTCCCCTCCCGGGACAGGGACTGGACACTGAAGCTTTCTTT.

This chain uses TRBV6-2 or TRBV6-3 with TRBJ2-7; D perhaps matches TRBD2 (6 bases). Trimming shortened V by 2 bases and J by 1 base, and 12 bases separated the two germline ends. Germline assignment: CDR1 MNHEY and CDR2 SVGEGT. This CDR3 comprises 15 residues. The CDR3 loop is CASSYDAGGSYEQYF. Written as DNA, the CDR3 is TGTGCCAGCAGTTACGATGCTGGGGGGTCCTACGAGCAGTACTTC.

V usage is TRBV18 and J usage is TRBJ1-1; D remains ambiguous. This CDR3 has 12 residues. CDR1 and CDR2 from the germline V gene are KGHSH and LQKENI. Trimming stripped 3 bases from V and 5 bases from J, with 7 bases between. The CDR3 DNA is TGTGCCAGCTCACCTTCCGGGACTGAAGCTTTCTTT. It encodes CASSPSGTEAFF.

This chain connects TRBV5-1 to TRBJ2-3; 12 positions match TRBD2. The germline gives CDR1 SGHRS, CDR2 YFSETQ. The V segment lost 6 bases and the J segment 3 bases; nucleotides outside the gene matches: 5. The CDR3 contains 15 residues. The CDR3 sequence: CASNPGTSGTDTQYF. In nucleotides, the CDR3 is TGCGCCAGCAACCCCGGGACTAGCGGGACAGATACGCAGTATTTT.

This clone was detected a few times. The rearrangement links TRBV4-3 to TRBJ1-5; D remains unclear. Germline loops: CDR1 LGHNA, CDR2 YSLEER. The CDR3 is 19 residues long. Trimming took off 3 bases at V and 0 bases at J, with 21 bases between the two ends. The CDR3 sequence is CASSQPGPGRENSNQPQHF. CDR3 DNA sequence: TGCGCCAGCAGCCAGCCCGGCCCAGGCCGGGAGAATAGCAATCAGCCCCAGCATTTT.

The chain is built from TRBV12-5 and TRBJ2-2, with 11 bases lining up with TRBD2. V gave up 2 bases and J gave up 3 bases; unmatched junction bases: 2. Germline values: CDR1 LGHNT, CDR2 FRNRAP. The length of the CDR3 is 16 residues. The CDR3 spells CASGLIAGGYTGELFF. CDR3 in DNA: TGTGCTAGTGGTTTGATAGCGGGAGGGTACACCGGGGAGCTGTTTTTT.

J is TRBJ2-2 and V is TRBV12-5; 8 positions agree with TRBD2. Germline trimming cut 0 bases from V and 6 bases from J; bases unmatched to any gene: 3. The CDR3 runs 15 residues. Per germline, CDR1 LGHNT and CDR2 FRNRAP. The CDR3 is CASGLVAGAAGELFF. Here the CDR3 DNA reads TGTGCTAGTGGTTTGGTAGCGGGAGCTGCCGGGGAGCTGTTTTTT.

The chain joins TRBV19 to TRBJ2-5, with D possibly matching TRBD2 (6 bases). Looked up from germline, CDR1 is LNHDA and CDR2 is SQIVND (reference sequence). Between the trimmed V and J ends, which lost 5 bases and 4 bases, there was a span of 17 bases. The length of the CDR3 is 15 residues. The CDR3 reads CASSLGGLGGETQYF. As DNA, the CDR3 is TGTGCCAGTAGTCTTGGCGGGCTGGGGGGAGAGACCCAGTACTTC.

The rearrangement uses TRBV18 and TRBJ2-5; 8 bases are a match to TRBD1. V was pared by 8 bases and J by 5 bases, with 7 bases of the junction left unmatched. The CDR3 contains 13 residues. Looked up from germline, CDR1 is KGHSH and CDR2 is LQKENI. CDR3 coding DNA: TGTGCCAGCGGCCAGGGGGCCGGTGAGACCCAGTACTTC. Protein: CASGQGAGETQYF. Drawing the rest from reference TRBV18 and TRBJ2-5, the complete variable domain is NAGVMQNPRHLVRRRGQEARLRCSPMKGHSHVYWYRQLPEEGLKFMVYLQKENIIDESGMPKERFSAEFPKEGPSILRIQQVVRGDSAAYFCASGQGAGETQYFGPGTRLLVL.

The V gene is TRBV30, the J gene TRBJ1-5; 10 bases are shared with TRBD1. The CDR3 length is 16 residues. Germline V gene data show CDR1 as GTSNPN and CDR2 as SVGIG (reference sequence). The V gene end was trimmed by 2 bases and the J gene end by 2 bases; junction bases not matched to a gene: 6. Written as DNA, the CDR3 is TGTGCCTGGAGTTTCCCCGGGACAGGGGGCAATCAGCCCCAGCATTTT. Translating gives CAWSFPGTGGNQPQHF.

The V and J genes are TRBV28 and TRBJ1-2; no firm D call. The CDR3 consists of 14 residues. Germline V gene lookup returns CDR1 MDHEN and CDR2 SYDVKM. V dropped 4 bases and J dropped 3 bases, with 12 bases sitting between them. In nucleotides, the CDR3 is TGTGCCAGCAGTTACTCGGCGGCAGACTATGGCTACACCTTC. Its translation is CASSYSAADYGYTF.

The sample holds a few counts of this clone. The chain links TRBV9 to TRBJ1-2; TRBD1 matches at 9 bases. CDR3 length: 13 amino acids. From germline, CDR1 is SGDLS and CDR2 YYNGEE. The junction had 5 bases not matched to a gene; V was cut back by 3 bases and J by 8 bases. The CDR3 DNA sequence: TGTGCCAGCAGCGCGGGGGACAGGGTAGGCTACACCTTC. Translation: CASSAGDRVGYTF.

The rearrangement uses TRBV5-1 and TRBJ2-1; D might be TRBD1 (6 bases). This CDR3 contains 15 residues. The V and J ends lost 2 bases and 0 bases respectively, with 9 bases between them. CDR1 is SGHRS and CDR2 is YFSETQ in the germline V gene. The CDR3 DNA reads as TGCGCCAGCAGCTTAACAGGGTACTCCTACAATGAGCAGTTCTTC. It specifies CASSLTGYSYNEQFF.

The chain recombines TRBV6-5 with TRBJ1-6; D not resolved. Trimming shortened V by 2 bases and J by 9 bases, and 11 bases separated the two germline ends. CDR3 size: 14 residues. The germline gives CDR1 MNHEY, CDR2 SVGAGI. The chain's CDR3 is CASSYGTDLSPLHF. The CDR3 DNA reads TGTGCCAGCAGTTACGGTACAGACCTTTCACCCCTCCACTTT.

V usage is TRBV27 and J usage is TRBJ1-1; 10 nucleotides line up with TRBD1. In germline, CDR1 is MNHEY, CDR2 SMNVEV (reference sequence). Trimming cost V 4 bases and J 11 bases; bases outside gene matches: 7. The CDR3 is 13 amino acids. The chain's CDR3 is CASSSGTGDLAFF. Written as DNA, the CDR3 is TGTGCCAGCAGTTCCGGGACAGGGGATCTTGCTTTCTTT.

This chain connects TRBV5-1 to TRBJ2-2, with 8 bases that match TRBD2. V lost 2 bases to trimming and J lost 1 base; unmatched junction nucleotides: 13. This CDR3 region has 19 residues. Germline assignment: CDR1 SGHRS and CDR2 YFSETQ. CDR3 DNA sequence: TGCGCCAGCAGCTTTCTCGCCCCGGGACTAGAGAAGAACACCGGGGAGCTGTTTTTT. Translation: CASSFLAPGLEKNTGELFF.

CDR3 protein: CASSPPADNEQFF. In DNA form, the CDR3 reads TGTGCCAGCTCACCACCGGCCGACAATGAGCAGTTCTTC. The rearrangement links TRBV18 to TRBJ2-1; D gene uncertain. Germline CDR1 and CDR2: KGHSH and LQKENI. Trimming removed 0 bases from V and 5 bases from J, with 5 bases in between. The CDR3 consists of 13 residues.

V and J are TRBV28 and TRBJ2-7; a weak D match, TRBD2 (7 bases). Between the trimmed V and J ends, which lost 8 bases and 0 bases, there was a span of 17 bases. This CDR3 has 15 amino acids. Germline V CDR1 and CDR2: MDHEN, SYDVKM. The CDR3 coding sequence is TGTGCCAGCGACGCGGGGGCAGCCAACTCCTACGAGCAGTACTTC. This gives the protein CASDAGAANSYEQYF.